The entry below describes one T cell receptor beta chain. Trimming took 2 bases from V and 6 from J, leaving 5 bases between them. This CDR3 region has 11 residues. Germline CDR1 reads SGHKS; CDR2 reads YYEKEE (reference sequence). The data are from a study of shared clonotypes between healthy human individuals. Naive CD8 cells were CD45RO-negative, positively selected for CCR7, excluding terminally differentiated effector memory CD45RA+ cells. The repertoire was sequenced with immunoSEQ multiplex PCR; TCRdb's copy has only in-frame clones and lacks some. The sample lists about 2 million clones, over 85% occurring once.

Sequencing was performed on naive CD8+ T cells sorted from blood. The rearrangement uses TRBV5-5 and TRBJ1-1; D not resolved. This sequence originates from a man aged 18 to 29 in good health. The CDR3 region is CASSFAAEAFF. The CDR3 DNA is TGTGCCAGCAGCTTCGCTGCTGAAGCTTTCTTT.